The 22 T cell receptor beta chains below were found in one sample sequenced in a study of neurological immune-mediated disorders. From the 5' RACE reads, TCRdb called clonotypes with MiXCR, one entry per CDR3 protein. Of tens of thousands of distinct CDR3 sequences listed, 4.5% to 6.5% are singletons. The sequenced sample consisted of PBMCs. These receptors all stem from a woman younger than 45 with multiple sclerosis.

This clonotype was found many times. The rearrangement links TRBV25-1 to TRBJ2-4; D may be TRBD2 (5 bases). CDR1 and CDR2 from the germline V gene are MGHDK and SYGVNS. This CDR3 spans 16 amino acids. V shed 2 bases and J shed 1 base, with 12 bases lying between them. The CDR3 nucleotides are TGTGCCAGCAGTGAAGGACTCAGCAGCGCCAAAAACATTCAGTACTTC. Its translation is CASSEGLSSAKNIQYF.

This clonotype appeared many times. The chain combines TRBV5-1 with TRBJ1-2; no clear D gene. CDR3 size: 14 residues. V gave up 0 bases and J gave up 6 bases, with 12 bases separating them. CDR1 SGHRS and CDR2 YFSETQ come from the germline V gene. The CDR3 sequence is CASSLGPGVDGYTF. CDR3 sequence (DNA): TGCGCCAGCAGCTTGGGCCCGGGAGTGGATGGCTACACCTTC. The full variable domain, with the rest looked up from reference TRBV5-1 and TRBJ1-2, is KAGVTQTPRYLIKTRGQQVTLSCSPISGHRSVSWYQQTPGQGLQFLFEYFSETQRNKGNFPGRFSGRQFSNSRSEMNVSTLELGDSALYLCASSLGPGVDGYTFGSGTRLTVV.

As DNA, the CDR3 is TGTGCCAGCCGGACGGCCTATGGCTACACCTTC. Its translation: CASRTAYGYTF. This sequence joins TRBV2 and TRBJ1-2; no clear D. V lost 8 bases and J 4 bases, leaving 8 bases between the germline ends. The CDR3 contains 11 residues. Germline loops: CDR1 SNHLY, CDR2 FYNNEI.

Only a few counts were recorded for this clonotype. The gene calls are TRBV15 and TRBJ1-5; D unresolved. Germline V CDR1 and CDR2: LNHNV, YYDKDF (reference sequence). The V end was cut by 8 bases, the J end by 5 bases, with 7 bases between. The length of the CDR3 is 11 residues. This CDR3 is CATGLDQPQHF. The CDR3 DNA reads as TGTGCCACCGGGCTGGATCAGCCCCAGCATTTT.

Turning to this clonotype: A much larger clone lies a single base off, so this may be a read error. The chain couples TRBV28 to TRBJ1-5, with D possibly matching TRBD1 (6 bases). The CDR3 is 13 residues long. Germline values: CDR1 MDHEN, CDR2 SYDVKM. This CDR3 is CASSSQGNQPQNF. The CDR3 nucleotides read TGTGCCAGCAGTTCACAGGGAAATCAGCCCCAGAATTTT.

CDR3 region: CASSGSLIYNEQFF. The CDR3 DNA is TGTGCCAGCAGCGGGAGTCTGATTTACAATGAGCAGTTCTTC. The chain carries TRBV9 and TRBJ2-1; no firm D call. Germline V gene lookup returns CDR1 SGDLS and CDR2 YYNGEE. V was trimmed by 3 bases and J by 4 bases, leaving 11 bases between them. The CDR3 is made up of 14 amino acids.

In this sample, this clonotype turned up many times. V usage is TRBV20-1 and J usage is TRBJ2-1; TRBD2 aligns across 8 bases. V gave up 4 bases and J gave up 1 base; unmatched junction bases: 3. The V gene's germline CDR1 is DFQATT and CDR2 SNEGSKA (reference sequence). This CDR3 region has 14 residues. The CDR3 DNA is TGCAGTGCTATAGCGGGACTGTCCTACAATGAGCAGTTCTTC. Protein sequence: CSAIAGLSYNEQFF.

Many counts were recorded for this clonotype. The DNA of the CDR3 is TGCGCCAGCAGCCGAAACACAGGGGAGGAGACCCAGTACTTC. Amino acids: CASSRNTGEETQYF. The rearrangement joins TRBV5-1 to TRBJ2-5; 7 bases align to TRBD1. The CDR3 has 14 amino acids. CDR1 and CDR2 from the germline V gene are SGHRS and YFSETQ. Trimming took 4 bases from V and 5 from J; bases not matched to a gene: 8.

This clonotype was found many times. The CDR3 here is CASKRLAGRADTQYF. DNA of the CDR3: TGTGCCAGCAAACGGCTAGCGGGGAGGGCAGATACGCAGTATTTT. The chain carries TRBV2 and TRBJ2-3; 9 nucleotides match TRBD2. V trimming: 7 bases; J trimming: 4 bases; junction bases outside the gene matches: 9. This CDR3 spans 15 amino acids. Germline values: CDR1 SNHLY, CDR2 FYNNEI.

J is TRBJ1-4 and V is TRBV29-1; 8 nucleotides line up with TRBD1. From germline, CDR1 is SQVTM and CDR2 ANQGSEA. V was pared by 7 bases and J by 7 bases, with 5 bases of the junction left unmatched. The CDR3 loop spans 12 amino acids. CDR3 protein: CSAGDRSEKLFF. The CDR3 nucleotides are TGCAGCGCCGGGGACAGGTCTGAAAAACTGTTTTTT.

This clonotype was found many times. CDR3 region: CASSFFPDSTDTQYF. The CDR3 coding sequence is TGCGCCAGCAGCTTCTTCCCCGACAGCACAGATACGCAGTATTTT. The genes are TRBV5-1 and TRBJ2-3, with D hard to call. Germline-derived CDR1 and CDR2 are SGHRS and YFSETQ. V lost 2 bases and J lost 0, with 10 bases in between. CDR3 size: 15 residues. Together with reference TRBV5-1 and TRBJ2-3, the CDR3 gives the full variable domain: KAGVTQTPRYLIKTRGQQVTLSCSPISGHRSVSWYQQTPGQGLQFLFEYFSETQRNKGNFPGRFSGRQFSNSRSEMNVSTLELGDSALYLCASSFFPDSTDTQYFGPGTRLTVL.

This clonotype showed up many times. The chain combines TRBV10-3 with TRBJ2-5; possibly TRBD1 for D (5 bases). The CDR3 has 13 amino acids. Trimming pared 6 bases from V and 2 bases from J, leaving 10 bases between. From germline, CDR1 is ENHRY and CDR2 SYGVKD. The CDR3 here is CAIRGQEQETQYF. The CDR3, as DNA: TGTGCCATCAGAGGACAAGAACAAGAGACCCAGTACTTC.

This clonotype was seen only a few times. As DNA, the CDR3 is TGTGCCAGCAGTTACTTTGTCAGAAACACCGGGGAGCTGTTTTTT. It translates to CASSYFVRNTGELFF. The chain is built from TRBV6-7 and TRBJ2-2; the D is unclear. TRBV6-7 is an ORF, with its function uncertain. Between the trimmed V and J ends, which lost 1 base and 2 bases, there was a span of 8 bases. This CDR3 region has 15 residues.

This clonotype was seen repeatedly, ten times or more. This chain joins TRBV5-1 and TRBJ2-1; D perhaps matches TRBD1 (6 bases). The germline gives CDR1 SGHRS, CDR2 YFSETQ. The CDR3 is 13 residues long. V was clipped by 4 bases and J by 4 bases, with 9 bases between them. Here the CDR3 DNA reads TGCGCCAGCAGCCGCCAGGGGTACAATGAGCAGTTCTTC. Translation gives CASSRQGYNEQFF.

This clonotype was seen ten or more times. This may arise from a read error, as a much more abundant clone is one base away. The chain carries TRBV20-1 and TRBJ2-1; D possibly corresponds to TRBD2 (5 bases). The CDR3 totals 13 residues. Germline V gives CDR1 DFQATT, CDR2 SNEGSKA (reference sequence). V was cut by 7 bases and J by 3 bases, with 13 bases left in between. In DNA form, the CDR3 reads TGCAGTGAACGTGGGAGAATCTACAATGAGCAGTTCTTC. Translation: CSERGRIYNEQFF.

V is TRBV20-1 and J is TRBJ2-3; possible D gene TRBD2, 7 bases. Germline CDR1 and CDR2: DFQATT and SNEGSKA (reference sequence). Trimming took 0 bases from V and 5 from J, leaving 18 bases between them. This CDR3 has 16 amino acids. In DNA, the CDR3 is TGCAGTGCTAGAGACCCCACCGGGGGGCCTGGAGATACGCAGTATTTT. It yields the protein CSARDPTGGPGDTQYF.

This clonotype occurred many times. V gene TRBV20-1 combines with J gene TRBJ2-5; D is perhaps TRBD1 (6 bases). This CDR3 is 15 amino acids long. Looked up from germline, CDR1 is DFQATT and CDR2 is SNEGSKA (reference sequence). Trimming cost V 3 bases and J 7 bases, with 21 bases left between them. The CDR3 coding sequence is TGCAGTGCTAGTGGGCGGACAGATATCATGGGGACCCAGTACTTC. This codes for CSASGRTDIMGTQYF.

This clonotype was counted a few times. The CDR3 sequence is CASSLAGSFYEQYV. For the CDR3, the DNA is TGCGCCAGCAGCTTGGCCGGCAGCTTCTACGAGCAGTACGTC. This chain connects TRBV5-1 to TRBJ2-7, with D unclear. The CDR3 is made up of 14 amino acids. The V end was cut by 0 bases, the J end by 3 bases, with 10 bases between. Germline CDR1 SGHRS, CDR2 YFSETQ.

This clonotype was detected ten times or more. The chain employs TRBV5-4 and TRBJ2-7, with D uncertain. V was clipped by 0 bases and J by 3 bases, with 7 bases between them. This CDR3 has 13 amino acids. In germline, CDR1 is SGHNT, CDR2 YYREEE (reference sequence). CDR3 sequence reads: CASSLEADYEQYF. CDR3 nucleotides: TGTGCCAGCAGCTTGGAGGCCGACTACGAGCAGTACTTC. The entire variable domain, with the rest obtained from reference TRBV5-4 and TRBJ2-7, is as follows: ETGVTQSPTHLIKTRGQQVTLRCSSQSGHNTVSWYQQALGQGPQFIFQYYREEENGRGNFPPRFSGLQFPNYSSELNVNALELDDSALYLCASSLEADYEQYFGPGTRLTVT.

This chain connects TRBV3-1 to TRBJ2-1; 9 nucleotides align to TRBD2. After removal of 4 bases from V and 9 bases from J, the junction contained 4 bases not matched to a gene. The V gene's germline CDR1 is LGHDT and CDR2 YNNKEL (reference sequence). This CDR3 is built from 13 residues. The CDR3 sequence: CASSPSGAREQFF. CDR3 DNA sequence: TGTGCCAGCAGCCCTAGCGGGGCCCGTGAGCAGTTCTTC.

This clonotype has only a few counts. The V gene is TRBV7-2, the J gene TRBJ1-6; 9 bases match TRBD1. The J segment lost 5 bases and the V segment lost 1 base, leaving 0 bases of the junction unmatched. The CDR3 is made up of 15 amino acids. The germline CDR1 and CDR2 sequences are SGHTA and FQGNSA. CDR3 sequence: CASSLGTGDNSPLHF. CDR3 DNA sequence: TGTGCCAGCAGCTTAGGGACAGGGGATAATTCACCCCTCCACTTT.

Ten or more counts support this clonotype. As DNA, the CDR3 is TGTGCCAGCAGCCAAGCGGGGAGGGGAATTTTAGAGCAGTTCTTC. Protein sequence: CASSQAGRGILEQFF. The chain has TRBV3-1 and TRBJ2-1, with 7 nucleotides matching TRBD2. The CDR3 contains 15 residues. The V and J ends lost 1 base and 10 bases, in that order; junction bases with no gene match: 10. Germline V lookup: CDR1 LGHDT, CDR2 YNNKEL (reference sequence).